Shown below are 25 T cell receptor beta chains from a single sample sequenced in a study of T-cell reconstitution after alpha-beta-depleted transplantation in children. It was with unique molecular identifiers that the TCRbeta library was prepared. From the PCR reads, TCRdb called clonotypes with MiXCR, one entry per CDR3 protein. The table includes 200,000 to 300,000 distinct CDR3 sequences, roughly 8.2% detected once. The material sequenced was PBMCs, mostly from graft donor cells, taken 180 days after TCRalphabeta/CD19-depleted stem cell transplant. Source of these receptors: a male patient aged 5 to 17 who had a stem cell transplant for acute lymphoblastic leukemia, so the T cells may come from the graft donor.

This chain's CDR3 is CASSSRGAGANEQFF. CDR3 nucleotides: TGTGCCAGCAGCTCGAGGGGGGCAGGGGCCAATGAGCAGTTCTTC. The chain has TRBV2 and TRBJ2-1; TRBD1 or TRBD2 may be the D gene (6 bases each). The CDR3 extends over 15 amino acids. The germline V gene has CDR1 SNHLY and CDR2 FYNNEI. With 6 bases removed from V and 6 bases from J, the gap between germline ends came to 18 bases.

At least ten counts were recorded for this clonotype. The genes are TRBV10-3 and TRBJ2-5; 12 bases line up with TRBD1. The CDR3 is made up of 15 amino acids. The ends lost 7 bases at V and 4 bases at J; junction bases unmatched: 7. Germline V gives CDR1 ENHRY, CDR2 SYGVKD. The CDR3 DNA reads TGTGCCATCAACCAGGGACAGGGGGCCGGAGAGACCCAGTACTTC. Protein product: CAINQGQGAGETQYF.

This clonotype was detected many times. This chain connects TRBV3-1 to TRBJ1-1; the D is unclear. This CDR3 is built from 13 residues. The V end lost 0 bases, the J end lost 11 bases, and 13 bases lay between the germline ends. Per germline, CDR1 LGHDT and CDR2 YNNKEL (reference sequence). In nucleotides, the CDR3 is TGTGCCAGCAGCCAAGAAACCAGACAAAGGGCTTTCTTT. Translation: CASSQETRQRAFF.

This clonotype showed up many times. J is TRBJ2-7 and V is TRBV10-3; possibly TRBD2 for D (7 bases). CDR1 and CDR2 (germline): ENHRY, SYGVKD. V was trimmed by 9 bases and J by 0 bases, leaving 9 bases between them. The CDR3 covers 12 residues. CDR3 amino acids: CAIGGASYEQYF. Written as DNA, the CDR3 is TGTGCCATAGGGGGGGCCTCCTACGAGCAGTACTTC.

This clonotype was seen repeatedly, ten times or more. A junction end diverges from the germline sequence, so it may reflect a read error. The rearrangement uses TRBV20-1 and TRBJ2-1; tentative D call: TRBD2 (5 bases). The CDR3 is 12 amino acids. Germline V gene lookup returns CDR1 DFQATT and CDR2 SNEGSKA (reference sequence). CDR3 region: CSAPDPGNVQFF. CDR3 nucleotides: TGCAGTGCTCCGGACCCCGGGAATGTGCAGTTCTTC.

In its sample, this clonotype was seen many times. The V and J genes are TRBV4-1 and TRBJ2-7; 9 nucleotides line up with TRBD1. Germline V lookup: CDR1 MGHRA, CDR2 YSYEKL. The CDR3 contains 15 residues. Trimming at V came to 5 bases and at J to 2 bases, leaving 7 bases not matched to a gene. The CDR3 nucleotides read TGCGCCAGCAGCTCCCGGACAGGGGAGACCTACGAGCAGTACTTC. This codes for CASSSRTGETYEQYF.

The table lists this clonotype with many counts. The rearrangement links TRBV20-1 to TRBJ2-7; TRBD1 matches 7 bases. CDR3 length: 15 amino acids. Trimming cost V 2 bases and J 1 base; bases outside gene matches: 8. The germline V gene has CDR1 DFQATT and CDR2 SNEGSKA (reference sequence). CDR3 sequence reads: CSARKGRGSSYEQYF. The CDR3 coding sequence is TGCAGTGCTAGAAAAGGCAGGGGGTCGTCCTACGAGCAGTACTTC.

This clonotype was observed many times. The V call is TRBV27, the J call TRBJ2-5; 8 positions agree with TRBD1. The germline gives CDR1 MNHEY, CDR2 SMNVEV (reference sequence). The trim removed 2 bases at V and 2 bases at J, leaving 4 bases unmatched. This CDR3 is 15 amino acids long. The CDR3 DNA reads TGTGCCAGCAGTTTACGAGACAGGGGACAAGAGACCCAGTACTTC. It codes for CASSLRDRGQETQYF.

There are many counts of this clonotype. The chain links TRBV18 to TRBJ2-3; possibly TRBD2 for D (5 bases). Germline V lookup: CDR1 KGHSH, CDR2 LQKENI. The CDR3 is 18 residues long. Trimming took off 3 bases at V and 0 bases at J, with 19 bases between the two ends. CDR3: CASSPGRGKSLSTDTQYF. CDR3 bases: TGTGCCAGCTCACCCGGGCGAGGGAAATCGTTGAGCACAGATACGCAGTATTTT.

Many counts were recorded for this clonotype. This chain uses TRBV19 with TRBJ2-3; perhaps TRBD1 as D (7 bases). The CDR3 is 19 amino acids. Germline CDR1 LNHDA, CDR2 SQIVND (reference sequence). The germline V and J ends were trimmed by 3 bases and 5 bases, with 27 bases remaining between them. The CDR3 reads CASSIPGRKGAIHGDTQYF. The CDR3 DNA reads TGTGCCAGTAGTATCCCCGGGAGAAAGGGGGCCATCCATGGAGATACGCAGTATTTT.

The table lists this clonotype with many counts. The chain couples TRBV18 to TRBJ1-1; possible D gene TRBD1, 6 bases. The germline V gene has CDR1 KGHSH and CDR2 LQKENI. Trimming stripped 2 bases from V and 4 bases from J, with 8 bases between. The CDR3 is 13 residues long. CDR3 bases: TGTGCCAGCTCACCAAAACAGGGCACTGAAGCTTTCTTT. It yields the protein CASSPKQGTEAFF.

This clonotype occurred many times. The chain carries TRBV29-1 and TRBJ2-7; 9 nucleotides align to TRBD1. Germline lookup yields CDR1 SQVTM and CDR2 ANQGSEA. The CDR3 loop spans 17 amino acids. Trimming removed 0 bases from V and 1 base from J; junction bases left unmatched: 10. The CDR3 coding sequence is TGCAGCGTTGAAGATCGGGGGAGGGGGACAGGGTCCTACGAGCAGTACTTC. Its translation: CSVEDRGRGTGSYEQYF.

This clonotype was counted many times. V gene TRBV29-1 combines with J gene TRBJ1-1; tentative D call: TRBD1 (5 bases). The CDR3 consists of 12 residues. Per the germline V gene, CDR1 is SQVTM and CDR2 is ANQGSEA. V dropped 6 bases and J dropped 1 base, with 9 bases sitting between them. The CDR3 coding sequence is TGCAGCGTCCGACAGCCGAACACTGAAGCTTTCTTT. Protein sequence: CSVRQPNTEAFF.

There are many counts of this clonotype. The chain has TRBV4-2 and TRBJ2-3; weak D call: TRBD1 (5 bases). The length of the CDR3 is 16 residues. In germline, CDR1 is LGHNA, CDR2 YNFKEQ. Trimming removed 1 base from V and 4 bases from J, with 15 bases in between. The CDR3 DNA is TGTGCCAGCAGCCAAGGGGGCCCGCGCAATGCAGATACGCAGTATTTT. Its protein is CASSQGGPRNADTQYF.

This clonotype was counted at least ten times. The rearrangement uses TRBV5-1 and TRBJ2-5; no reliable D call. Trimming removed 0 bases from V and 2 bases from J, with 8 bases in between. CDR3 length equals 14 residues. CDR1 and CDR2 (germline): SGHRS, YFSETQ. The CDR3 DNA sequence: TGCGCCAGCAGCTTGGAGGGTACTCAAGAGACCCAGTACTTC. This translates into CASSLEGTQETQYF.

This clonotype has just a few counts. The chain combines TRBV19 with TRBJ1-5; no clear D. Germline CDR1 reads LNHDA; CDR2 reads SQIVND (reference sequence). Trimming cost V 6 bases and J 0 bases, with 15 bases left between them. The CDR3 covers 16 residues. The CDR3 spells CASSTKGFYSNQPQHF. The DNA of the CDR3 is TGTGCCAGTAGCACAAAAGGGTTCTATAGCAATCAGCCCCAGCATTTT. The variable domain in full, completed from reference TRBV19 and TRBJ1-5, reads DGGITQSPKYLFRKEGQNVTLSCEQNLNHDAMYWYRQDPGQGLRLIYYSQIVNDFQKGDIAEGYSVSREKKESFPLTVTSAQKNPTAFYLCASSTKGFYSNQPQHFGDGTRLSIL.

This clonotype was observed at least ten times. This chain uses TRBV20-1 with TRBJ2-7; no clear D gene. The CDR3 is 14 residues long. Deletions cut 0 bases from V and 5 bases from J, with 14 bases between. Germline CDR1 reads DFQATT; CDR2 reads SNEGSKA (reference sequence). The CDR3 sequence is CSARDRRAHDEQYF. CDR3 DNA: TGCAGTGCTAGAGATCGACGGGCCCACGACGAGCAGTACTTC.

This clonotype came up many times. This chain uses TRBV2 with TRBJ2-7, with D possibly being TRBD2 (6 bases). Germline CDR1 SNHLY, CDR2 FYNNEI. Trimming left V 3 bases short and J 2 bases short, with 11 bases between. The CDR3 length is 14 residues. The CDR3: CASSDRGLPYEQYF. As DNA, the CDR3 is TGTGCCAGCAGTGACCGGGGACTCCCCTACGAGCAGTACTTC.

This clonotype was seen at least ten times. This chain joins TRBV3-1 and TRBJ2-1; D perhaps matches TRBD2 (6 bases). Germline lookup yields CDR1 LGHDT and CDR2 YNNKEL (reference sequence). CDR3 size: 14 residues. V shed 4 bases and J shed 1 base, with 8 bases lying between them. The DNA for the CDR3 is TGTGCCAGCAGCCCGGGACTTTCCTACAATGAGCAGTTCTTC. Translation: CASSPGLSYNEQFF.

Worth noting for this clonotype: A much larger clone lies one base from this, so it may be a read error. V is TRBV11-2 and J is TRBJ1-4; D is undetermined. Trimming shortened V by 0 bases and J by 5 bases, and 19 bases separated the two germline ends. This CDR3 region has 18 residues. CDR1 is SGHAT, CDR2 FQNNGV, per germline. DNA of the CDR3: TGTGCCAGCAGCTTAGATCGTTTACGGTTTCCCACGAATGAAAAACTGTTTTTT. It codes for CASSLDRLRFPTNEKLFF.

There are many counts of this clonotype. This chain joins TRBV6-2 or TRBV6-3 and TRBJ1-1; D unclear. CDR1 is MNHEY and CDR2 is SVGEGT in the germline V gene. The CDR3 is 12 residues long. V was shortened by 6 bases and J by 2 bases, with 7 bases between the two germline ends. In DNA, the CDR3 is TGTGCCAGCAGACAGATCAACACTGAAGCTTTCTTT. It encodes CASRQINTEAFF.

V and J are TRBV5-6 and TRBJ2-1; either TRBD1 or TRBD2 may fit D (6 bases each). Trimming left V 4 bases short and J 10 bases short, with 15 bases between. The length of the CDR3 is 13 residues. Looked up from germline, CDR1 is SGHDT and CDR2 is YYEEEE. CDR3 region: CASSRGQEFEQFF. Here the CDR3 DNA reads TGTGCCAGCAGCCGGGGGCAGGAATTCGAGCAGTTCTTC.

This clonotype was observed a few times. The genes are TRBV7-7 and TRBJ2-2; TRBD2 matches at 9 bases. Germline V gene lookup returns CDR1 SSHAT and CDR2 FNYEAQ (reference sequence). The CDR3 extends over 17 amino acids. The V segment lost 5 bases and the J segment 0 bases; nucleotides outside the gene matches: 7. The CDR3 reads CASSRRTSAANTGELFF. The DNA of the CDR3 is TGTGCCAGCAGCCGCCGGACTAGCGCGGCGAACACCGGGGAGCTGTTTTTT.

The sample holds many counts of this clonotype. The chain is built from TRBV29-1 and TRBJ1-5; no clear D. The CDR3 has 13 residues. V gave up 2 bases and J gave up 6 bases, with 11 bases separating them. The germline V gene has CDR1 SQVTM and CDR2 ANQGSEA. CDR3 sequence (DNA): TGCAGCGTTGAACCGGGATTGGGTCAGCCCCAGCATTTT. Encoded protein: CSVEPGLGQPQHF.

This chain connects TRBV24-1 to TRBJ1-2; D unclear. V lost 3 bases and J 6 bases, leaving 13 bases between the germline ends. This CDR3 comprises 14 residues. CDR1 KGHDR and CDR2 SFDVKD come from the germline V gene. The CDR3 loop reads CATSDKPNRHGYTF. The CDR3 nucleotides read TGTGCCACCAGTGATAAGCCGAATCGACATGGCTACACCTTC.